Listed below are T cell receptor beta chains from one sample, sequenced in a study of T cell repertoires in cytomegalovirus infection. Via MiXCR, TCRdb re-called the reads, giving one row per CDR3 protein. The table shows roughly 280,000 distinct CDR3 sequences, with about an eighth occurring only once. The sequenced sample consisted of PBMCs. The receptors stem from a human donor in good health (CMV status not recorded). Some clones in this sample may be carry-over from other donors' samples. Each CDR3 is given with its conserved first and last residue. A D gene is named only where the DNA matches it firmly. A row's size may be missing; if present it is once, few, many or a size class.

CDR3 protein,CDR3 DNA,CDR3 length,clone size,V gene,J gene,D gene
CASSLLTSGTRGTGELFF,TGTGCCAGCAGTTTATTAACTAGCGGGACCCGGGGGACCGGGGAGCTGTTTTTT,18,many,TRBV27,TRBJ2-2,TRBD2
CAISEPRQSNYEQYF,TGTGCCATCAGTGAACCCCGACAGAGTAATTACGAGCAGTACTTC,15,many,TRBV10-3,TRBJ2-7,.
CSAPLAGGIQETQYF,TGCAGTGCCCCACTAGCGGGGGGGATCCAAGAGACCCAGTACTTC,15,.,TRBV20-1,TRBJ2-5,TRBD2
CASSPPSGSINEQFF,TGTGCCAGCAGCCCCCCTAGCGGGAGTATAAATGAGCAGTTCTTC,15,few,TRBV7-3,TRBJ2-1,TRBD2
CASSLVPRGPYEQYF,TGTGCCAGCAGCTTAGTGCCCAGGGGACCCTACGAGCAGTACTTC,15,many,TRBV7-3,TRBJ2-7,.
CASSSAPGLDTDTQYF,TGTGCCAGCAGCTCGGCGCCGGGACTAGATACAGATACGCAGTATTTT,16,many,TRBV11-2,TRBJ2-3,TRBD2
CASIDSLALTYEQYF,TGTGCCAGCATTGATTCACTAGCGCTCACCTACGAGCAGTACTTC,15,many,TRBV28,TRBJ2-7,TRBD2
CSAKRQGAGELFF,TGCAGTGCTAAGAGACAGGGTGCCGGGGAGCTGTTTTTT,13,few,TRBV20-1,TRBJ2-2,TRBD1
CSAAAGNAPEKLFF,TGCAGCGCGGCGGCGGGGAATGCACCTGAAAAACTGTTTTTT,14,.,TRBV29-1,TRBJ1-4,.
CASSLASNRLNYGYTF,TGTGCCAGCAGCTTAGCGTCGAACAGGCTGAACTATGGCTACACCTTC,16,many,TRBV7-2,TRBJ1-2,.
CASGRDGNYGYTF,TGTGCTAGTGGCAGGGACGGCAACTATGGCTACACCTTC,13,.,TRBV12-5,TRBJ1-2,.
CASSFGRLGTEACF,TGTGCCAGCAGCTTTGGGCGGCTGGGAACTGAAGCTTGCTTT,14,.,TRBV5-6,TRBJ1-1,.
CATSGDGRVQYNEQFF,TGTGCCACCAGCGGAGACGGTAGGGTCCAGTACAATGAGCAGTTCTTC,16,once,TRBV15,TRBJ2-1,.
CASSQTGGEKLFF,TGTGCCAGCAGCCAGACTGGGGGGGAAAAACTGTTTTTT,13,many,TRBV7-2,TRBJ1-4,.
CASSREEARSSYEQYF,TGTGCCAGCAGCCGTGAGGAGGCGAGGAGCTCCTACGAGCAGTACTTC,16,few,TRBV27,TRBJ2-7,.
CASSLVSPSGDTQYF,TGTGCCAGCAGCTTAGTTTCCCCTAGCGGAGATACGCAGTATTTT,15,.,TRBV7-9,TRBJ2-3,TRBD2
CASSVTMDTQYF,TGTGCCAGCAGCGTGACAATGGATACGCAGTATTTT,12,.,TRBV9,TRBJ2-3,.
CASSNVGATGELFF,TGTGCCAGTAGTAATGTAGGGGCTACCGGGGAGCTGTTTTTT,14,few,TRBV19,TRBJ2-2,.
CASSSEKSSDEQFF,TGCGCCAGCAGCTCCGAAAAATCCAGCGATGAGCAGTTCTTC,14,.,TRBV5-1,TRBJ2-1,.
CASSLGGRVALFF,TGTGCCAGCAGCTTAGGAGGCCGAGTGGCGCTGTTTTTT,13,many,TRBV5-4,TRBJ2-2,.
CASSLGGTGGRTGELFF,TGTGCCAGCAGCTTGGGCGGAACGGGAGGACGCACCGGGGAGCTGTTTTTT,17,many,TRBV5-6,TRBJ2-2,TRBD2
CASSLAGGNGEQFF,TGTGCCAGCAGTTTGGCGGGAGGGAACGGTGAGCAGTTCTTC,14,many,TRBV7-3,TRBJ2-1,TRBD2
CSARQTITDTQYF,TGCAGTGCTAGACAGACCATCACAGATACGCAGTATTTT,13,many,TRBV20-1,TRBJ2-3,.
CSASSTGVGYTF,TGCAGTGCTAGTTCGACAGGGGTTGGCTACACCTTC,12,.,TRBV20-1,TRBJ1-2,TRBD1
CASSKPDSQETQYF,TGTGCCAGCAGCAAACCGGACAGCCAAGAGACCCAGTACTTC,14,.,TRBV5-4,TRBJ2-5,.
CASNSQGGSNYGYTF,TGTGCCAGCAACTCCCAGGGGGGTTCAAACTATGGCTACACCTTC,15,few,TRBV2,TRBJ1-2,TRBD1
CASSSGTSADNEQFF,TGTGCCAGCAGCTCCGGGACTAGCGCCGACAATGAGCAGTTCTTC,15,many,TRBV5-4,TRBJ2-1,TRBD2
CASSLTGFGNTIYF,TGTGCCAGCAGCTTGACAGGTTTTGGAAACACCATATATTTT,14,.,TRBV13,TRBJ1-3,.
CASRPAAVGGSDTQYF,TGTGCCAGCAGACCCGCTGCCGTTGGAGGATCAGATACGCAGTATTTT,16,many,TRBV12-3/TRBV12-4,TRBJ2-3,.
CASGVIQETQYF,TGTGCCAGCGGAGTCATACAAGAGACCCAGTACTTC,12,many,TRBV6-2/TRBV6-3,TRBJ2-5,.
CASSPRDRDQPQHF,TGTGCCAGCTCACCACGTGACAGGGACCAGCCCCAGCATTTT,14,.,TRBV18,TRBJ1-5,TRBD1
CASSYGGEQYF,TGTGCCAGCAGTTACGGGGGGGAGCAGTACTTC,11,many,TRBV6-5,TRBJ2-7,.
CASSTQVTYNEQFF,TGTGCCAGTAGTACACAGGTCACCTACAATGAGCAGTTCTTC,14,many,TRBV19,TRBJ2-1,.
CASRRDSNYGYTF,TGTGCCAGCAGGCGGGACAGTAACTATGGCTACACCTTC,13,many,TRBV6-5,TRBJ1-2,TRBD1
CASSYTGEGYNEQFF,TGTGCCAGCAGCTATACAGGGGAGGGGTACAATGAGCAGTTCTTC,15,few,TRBV12-3/TRBV12-4,TRBJ2-1,.
CASKTSGGGALAKNIQYF,TGTGCCAGCAAGACTAGCGGGGGAGGGGCACTAGCCAAAAACATTCAGTACTTC,18,many,TRBV2,TRBJ2-4,TRBD2
CASSLVLGGGSPLHF,TGTGCCAGCAGCTTAGTTCTGGGAGGGGGTTCACCCCTCCACTTT,15,many,TRBV7-8,TRBJ1-6,.
CASSEGASGRPSSYNEQFF,TGTGCCAGCAGTGAAGGGGCTAGCGGGAGACCTTCGTCCTACAATGAGCAGTTCTTC,19,few,TRBV6-1,TRBJ2-1,TRBD2
CASMRRVNTEAFF,TGTGCCAGCATGCGCAGAGTAAACACTGAAGCTTTCTTT,13,.,TRBV6-1,TRBJ1-1,.
CASSQTGTVPREQYF,TGCGCCAGCAGCCAAACCGGGACAGTCCCTAGGGAACAGTACTTC,15,.,TRBV5-1,TRBJ2-7,TRBD1
CATSSLVTGSTQPQHF,TGTGCCACCAGCAGCCTAGTTACAGGGTCAACACAGCCCCAGCATTTT,16,.,TRBV15,TRBJ1-5,.
CASRPPGGWEDGYTF,TGTGCCAGCAGGCCGCCGGGGGGCTGGGAAGACGGCTACACCTTC,15,many,TRBV6-5,TRBJ1-2,.
CASSSTTGDNEQFF,TGTGCCAGCAGCTCCACAACCGGGGATAATGAGCAGTTCTTC,14,few,TRBV11-2,TRBJ2-1,.
CASSHRDSSFYEQYF,TGTGCCAGCAGCCACCGGGACAGCTCCTTCTACGAGCAGTACTTC,15,.,TRBV7-9,TRBJ2-7,TRBD1
CASSHPGGETQYF,TGCGCCAGCAGCCATCCAGGGGGAGAGACCCAGTACTTC,13,few,TRBV4-1,TRBJ2-5,TRBD1
CASSQKPSLMNTEAFF,TGCGCCAGCAGCCAAAAACCGTCTTTAATGAACACTGAAGCTTTCTTT,16,many,TRBV4-1,TRBJ1-1,.
CASSSNQKTEAFF,TGTGCCAGCAGCTCCAACCAGAAGACTGAAGCTTTCTTT,13,many,TRBV7-2,TRBJ1-1,.
CASSWGVNYGYTF,TGTGCCAGCAGCTGGGGAGTTAACTATGGCTACACCTTC,13,many,TRBV12-3/TRBV12-4,TRBJ1-2,.
CASSAQGAGNQPQHF,TGTGCCAGCAGCGCACAGGGGGCCGGCAATCAGCCCCAGCATTTT,15,many,TRBV7-2,TRBJ1-5,TRBD1
CASSFPGDSGNTIYF,TGTGCCAGCAGTTTTCCTGGGGACAGTGGAAACACCATATATTTT,15,.,TRBV28,TRBJ1-3,TRBD1
CASHSILAAMNTEAFF,TGTGCCAGCCACAGTATACTGGCAGCCATGAACACTGAAGCTTTCTTT,16,few,TRBV19,TRBJ1-1,.
CASSVVYGYEQFF,TGTGCCAGCAGCGTAGTATATGGCTATGAGCAGTTCTTC,13,few,TRBV9,TRBJ2-1,.
CASSPGLAGTTYEQYF,TGCGCCAGCAGCCCAGGACTAGCGGGGACTACCTACGAGCAGTACTTC,16,few,TRBV5-1,TRBJ2-7,TRBD2
CSANVRERETQYF,TGCAGTGCTAATGTGCGGGAGAGAGAGACCCAGTACTTC,13,.,TRBV20-1,TRBJ2-5,TRBD2